This paragraph reports one T cell receptor (beta chain). The ends were cut back, 8 bases at V and 6 bases at J, with 10 bases in the middle. CDR3 length: 12 amino acids. CDR1 and CDR2 from the germline V gene are MNHEY and SVGAGI. Sequencing was performed with immunoSEQ multiplex PCR; in TCRdb, only in-frame clones are kept and a portion is missing. The sample contains over 90,000 clones, 86% of which appear only once. The data derive from a study of blood T cell repertoires in COVID-19. Study summary: Collection of acute and convalescent COVID-19 samples took place in the United States, Italy and Spain. PBMCs, B-cell-depleted T cells, or T cells were the source of the cDNA or gDNA that made up the material.

This rearrangement joins TRBV6-5 to TRBJ1-4; D uncertain. The sequenced material came from peripheral blood. The receptor comes from a woman aged 55-70 years in a cohort sampled during active or convalescent COVID-19. For the CDR3, the DNA is TGTGCCAGCGGGAGGGAGGATGAAAAACTGTTTTTT. Its protein product is CASGREDEKLFF.